The T cell receptor beta chain described here comes from a study of blood T cells in healthy people across ages. Study-wide results and limits: More naive CD4+ cells and higher diversity were found in long-lived than in aged donors. Those diversity estimates obtained from one million T cells were thought to be underestimates.

A second 7 to 11 cycle PCR used barcoded and J-beta primers. A single record per CDR3 protein comes from TCRdb applying MiXCR to the 5' RACE reads. The sample lists 730,000 or so distinct CDR3 sequences; roughly two fifths were seen once. Each sample gave at least 7 million isolated PBMCs. Total RNA extracted from each sample amounted to at least 5 micrograms. To note about this clonotype: The antigen is not known.

V gave up 2 bases and J gave up 5 bases, with 10 bases separating them. The germline V gene encodes CDR1 DFQATT and CDR2 SNEGSKA (reference sequence). The CDR3 spans 14 residues. The sequence was collected from an older woman in good health. The material sequenced was blood. This sequence joins TRBV20-1 and TRBJ1-6; tentatively, D is TRBD1 (5 bases). The CDR3 loop reads CSARPRGHNSPLHF. The CDR3 DNA sequence: TGCAGTGCTAGACCCCGGGGACATAATTCACCCCTCCACTTT.